What follows describes a single TCR beta chain. This clonotype was recorded at least ten times. This clone's antigen is unknown. No quality values exist for individual bases; no much larger clone is one base distant. Per the germline V gene (reference sequence), SGHNT is the CDR1 and YYREEE is the CDR2. V gives up 5 bases and J gives up 8 bases, and the segment between their germline ends measures 14 bases. The CDR3 measures 14 amino acids from cysteine to phenylalanine. Only the CDR3 DNA stays, 42 bases, in frame from base 1. The data are from a study of breast tumors, draining lymph nodes, adjacent tissues (dated by TCRdb to the mid-2010s). General notes on the study: TCR beta repertoires were compared across tumor, adjacent nontumor tissue and axillary lymph nodes obtained from breast cancer patients. In human breast cancer, the study set out to evaluate how tumor, surrounding tissue and draining lymph node repertoires relate to one another and whether T cells may move between these sites. Beyond this particular receptor, the publication reports: Tumor and nontumor tissue repertoires were significantly more similar in luminal-like than in basal-like breast cancer. Tumor T-cell repertoires showed less diversity than lymph node repertoires and more diversity than nontumor tissue repertoires, and tumor T-cell repertoires showed preferential V and J gene usage. The data were judged consistent with most tumor T cells deriving from the lymph node and then expanding within tumor tissue. The conclusion that tumor T cells originate in lymph nodes was framed as consistent with a hypothesis rather than directly demonstrated.

The instrument was an Illumina HiSeq 2000. Multiplex PCR amplification was used to build the TCR beta chain libraries. High-throughput sequencing was used to analyze the amplified TCR beta chain products. TCRdb passed the public sequencing reads through fastp at Q25 and MiXCR, retaining productive beta sequences. Every entry covers one CDR3 protein and lists the most common genes and DNA from its rows. The sample includes 160,000 or so distinct CDR3 sequences, with roughly 35% observed a single time. Roughly 3.8% of the sample is in the top ten clones. Lymph node samples came from the axillary draining lymph nodes of breast cancer patients.

The V gene is TRBV5-4 and the J gene is TRBJ1-6, and TRBD1 may be the D gene, going by 5 matching bases. The origin of this receptor is a female donor with breast cancer. Some clones in this sample may be carry-over from other donors' samples. The sequenced sample consisted of axillary lymph node tissue. The DNA sequence reads TGTGCCAGCAGGTGGGGGGACCGGGATTCACCCCTCCACTTT. The encoded protein is CASRWGDRDSPLHF.